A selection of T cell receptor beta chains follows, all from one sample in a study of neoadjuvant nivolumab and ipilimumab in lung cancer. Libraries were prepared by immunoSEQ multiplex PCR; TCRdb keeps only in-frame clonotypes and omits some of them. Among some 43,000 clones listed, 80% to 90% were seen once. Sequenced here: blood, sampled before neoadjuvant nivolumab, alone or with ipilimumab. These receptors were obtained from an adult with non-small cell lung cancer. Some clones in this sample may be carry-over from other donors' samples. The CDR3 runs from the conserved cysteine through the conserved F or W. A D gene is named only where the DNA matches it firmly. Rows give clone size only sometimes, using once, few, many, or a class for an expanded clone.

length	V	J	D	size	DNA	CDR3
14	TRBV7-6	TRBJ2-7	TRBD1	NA	TGTGCCAGCAGCTCGCACGACAGGGGAGGCGAGCAGTACTTC	CASSSHDRGGEQYF
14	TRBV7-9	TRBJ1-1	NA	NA	TGTGCCAGCAGCTTAAGCGGACCGAACACTGAAGCTTTCTTT	CASSLSGPNTEAFF
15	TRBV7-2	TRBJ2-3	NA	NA	TGTGCCAGCAGCTTTACAGGGTCTACGGAGGATACGCAGTATTTT	CASSFTGSTEDTQYF
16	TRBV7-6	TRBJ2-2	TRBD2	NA	TGTGCCAGCAGCTTAAATCCTAGCGGGAGCTTCGGGGAGCTGTTTTTT	CASSLNPSGSFGELFF
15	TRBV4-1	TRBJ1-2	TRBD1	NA	TGCGCCAGCAGCCCCGGGACAGGGGGCGAGTATGGCTACACCTTC	CASSPGTGGEYGYTF
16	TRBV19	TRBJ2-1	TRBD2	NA	TGTGCCAGTAGTACTTCGGGACTAGCGGAGTACAATGAGCAGTTCTTC	CASSTSGLAEYNEQFF
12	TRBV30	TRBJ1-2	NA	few	TGTGCCGGGCAAAGGGAGGGGAGTGGCTACACCTTC	CAGQREGSGYTF
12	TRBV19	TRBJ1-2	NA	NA	TGTGCCAGTAGTCCTCAGAACTATGGCTACACCTTC	CASSPQNYGYTF
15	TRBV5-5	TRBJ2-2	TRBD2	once	TGTGCCAGCAGCGACCCGGGACTAGCGGACGGGGAGCTGTTTTTT	CASSDPGLADGELFF
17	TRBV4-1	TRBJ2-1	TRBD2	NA	TGCGCCAGCAGCTACCAGTCAAGCGGGAGGATCGGCAATGAGCAGTTCTTC	CASSYQSSGRIGNEQFF
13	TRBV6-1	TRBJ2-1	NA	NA	TGTGCCAGCAGTACCCGGACCGAAAATGAGCAGTTCTTC	CASSTRTENEQFF
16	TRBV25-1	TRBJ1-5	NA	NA	TGTGCCAGCAAGGACAGCCAAGGGCCCCAAGATCAGCCCCAGCATTTT	CASKDSQGPQDQPQHF
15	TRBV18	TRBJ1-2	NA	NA	TGTGCCAGCTCATCTGACACCGAGCTGGTTGATGGCTACACCTTC	CASSSDTELVDGYTF
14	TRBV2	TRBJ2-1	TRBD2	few	TGTGCCAGCAGTAGCGGACTAGCGGGATTTGAGCAGTTCTTC	CASSSGLAGFEQFF
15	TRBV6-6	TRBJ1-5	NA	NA	TGTGCCAGCAGTTACTCGACATCGTTGGGTCAGCCCCAGCATTTT	CASSYSTSLGQPQHF
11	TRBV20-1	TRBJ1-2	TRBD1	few	TGCAGTGCTCGGACAGGGCATGGCTACACCTTC	CSARTGHGYTF
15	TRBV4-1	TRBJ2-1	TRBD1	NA	TGCGCCAGCAGCCATCCGGGACAGGGGGCGGATGAGCAGTTCTTC	CASSHPGQGADEQFF
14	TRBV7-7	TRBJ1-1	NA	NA	TGTGCCCGGCACAAAATGAGAGGGAACACTGAAGCTTTCTTT	CARHKMRGNTEAFF
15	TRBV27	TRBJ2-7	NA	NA	TGTGCCAGCAGTTTCCGCCGCACGCCTCTCTACGAGCAGTACTTC	CASSFRRTPLYEQYF
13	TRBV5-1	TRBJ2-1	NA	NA	TGCGCCAGCAGCTTGGGGACACTGAATGAGCAGTTCTTC	CASSLGTLNEQFF
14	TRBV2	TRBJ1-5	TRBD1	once	TGTGCCAGCAGGAGAGGGGGCGGATATCAGCCCCAGCATTTT	CASRRGGGYQPQHF
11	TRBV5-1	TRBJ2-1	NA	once	TGCGCCAGCAGCTTGAGCTATGAGCAGTTCTTC	CASSLSYEQFF
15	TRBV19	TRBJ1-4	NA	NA	TGTGCCAGTAGTGACGCCCCGGGACAAAGGGAAAAACTGTTTTTT	CASSDAPGQREKLFF
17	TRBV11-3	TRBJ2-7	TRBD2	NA	TGTGCCAGCAGCTTAGGGGGACTAGCGGGAGTCTCCTACGAGCAGTACTTC	CASSLGGLAGVSYEQYF
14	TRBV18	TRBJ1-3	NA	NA	TGTGCCAGCTCACCAGGCTCCTCTGGAAACACCATATATTTT	CASSPGSSGNTIYF
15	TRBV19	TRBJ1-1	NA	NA	TGTGCCAGTAGTATCGGGGTGACAATGAACACTGAAGCTTTCTTT	CASSIGVTMNTEAFF
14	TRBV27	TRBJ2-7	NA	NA	TGTGCCAGCAGTTTAGGGTACAGGGCCGGCGAGCAGTACTTC	CASSLGYRAGEQYF
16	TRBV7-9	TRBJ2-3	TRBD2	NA	TGTGCCAGCAGCTGGGGACTAGCGGGAGGGCCAGATACGCAGTATTTT	CASSWGLAGGPDTQYF
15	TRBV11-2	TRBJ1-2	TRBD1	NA	TGTGCCAGCAGCCAGATCAAGGGGGCTGGGTATGGCTACACCTTC	CASSQIKGAGYGYTF
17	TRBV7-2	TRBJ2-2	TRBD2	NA	TGTGCCAGCAGCTTAGCGCAGGGAGTAGCGGGAGGCGGGGAGCTGTTTTTT	CASSLAQGVAGGGELFF
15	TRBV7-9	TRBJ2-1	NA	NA	TGTGCCAGCAGCTCCCCAGGCGGCACCTACAATGAGCAGTTCTTC	CASSSPGGTYNEQFF
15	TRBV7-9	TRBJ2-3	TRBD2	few	TGTGCCAGCAGCGAACTAGCGGGAGGGACAGATACGCAGTATTTT	CASSELAGGTDTQYF
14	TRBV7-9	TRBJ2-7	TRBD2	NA	TGTGCCAGCAGCCTAGCGGGAGCAGTTGACGAGCAGTACTTC	CASSLAGAVDEQYF
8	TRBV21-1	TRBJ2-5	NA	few	TGTGCCAGCCTGACCCAGTACTTC	CASLTQYF
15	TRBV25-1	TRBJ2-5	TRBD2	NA	TGTGCCAGCAGTGAGGGAGGGGCGAATCAAGAGACCCAGTACTTC	CASSEGGANQETQYF
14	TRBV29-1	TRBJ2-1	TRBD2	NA	TGCAGCGCCTCTGTAGCGGGAGCTGGTAATGAGCAGTTCTTC	CSASVAGAGNEQFF
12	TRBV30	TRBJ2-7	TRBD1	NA	TGTGCCTGGACAGGGGGCTTCGTCGAGCAGTACTTC	CAWTGGFVEQYF
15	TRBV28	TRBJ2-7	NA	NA	TGTGCCAGCAGTTTCGGTTCCCTGCGGTACTACGAGCAGTACTTC	CASSFGSLRYYEQYF
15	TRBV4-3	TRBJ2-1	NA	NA	TGCGCCAGCAGCCGCCGTGGGGGATCTTACAATGAGCAGTTCTTC	CASSRRGGSYNEQFF
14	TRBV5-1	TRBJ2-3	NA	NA	TGCGCCAGCAGCTTGGCGCAGGGGACAGATACGCAGTATTTT	CASSLAQGTDTQYF
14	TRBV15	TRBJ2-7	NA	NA	TGTGCCACCAGCAGGGACCTTAACTCCTACGAGCAGTACTTC	CATSRDLNSYEQYF
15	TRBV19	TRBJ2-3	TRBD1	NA	TGTGCCAGTGGGATCGGACAGGGCCACGCAGATACGCAGTATTTT	CASGIGQGHADTQYF
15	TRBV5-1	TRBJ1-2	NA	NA	TGCGCCAGCAGCTTGGTACTTAGCGGGGCAGAAGGCTACACCTTC	CASSLVLSGAEGYTF
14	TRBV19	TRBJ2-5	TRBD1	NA	TGTGCCAGTAGTATCGGGACAGCCCAAGAGACCCAGTACTTC	CASSIGTAQETQYF
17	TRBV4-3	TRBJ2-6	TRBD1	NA	TGCGCCAGCAGCCAAGAAGGGGGCAGATCTGGGGCCAACGTCCTGACTTTC	CASSQEGGRSGANVLTF
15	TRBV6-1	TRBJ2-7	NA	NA	TGTGCCAGCAGTGATGGGGGGGCTTGGGGGAAGAAGCAGTACTTC	CASSDGGAWGKKQYF
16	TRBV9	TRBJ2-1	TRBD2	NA	TGTGCCAGCAGCCCACCGACTAGCAATCACTACAATGAGCAGTTCTTC	CASSPPTSNHYNEQFF
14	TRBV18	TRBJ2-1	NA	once	TGTGCCAGCTCACCTTCCGACAGGACCAATGAGCAGTTCTTC	CASSPSDRTNEQFF
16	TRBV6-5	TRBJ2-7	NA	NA	TGTGCCAGCAGTTCTCCAAGCGGACTAAGCTCCTACGAGCAGTACTTC	CASSSPSGLSSYEQYF
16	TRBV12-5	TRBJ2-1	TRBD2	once	TGTGCTAGTGGCCTCCGACTAGCGGGGGCCTACAATGAGCAGTTCTTC	CASGLRLAGAYNEQFF
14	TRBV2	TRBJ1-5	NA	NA	TGTGCCAGCAGTGGGTCTACAAGCAATCAGCCCCAGCATTTT	CASSGSTSNQPQHF
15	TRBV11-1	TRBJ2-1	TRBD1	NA	TGTGCCAGCAGCTGGTGGGGACAGGGGGCGGGGGAGCAGTTCTTC	CASSWWGQGAGEQFF
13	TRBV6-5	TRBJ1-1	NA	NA	TGTGCCAGCAGCCGGACCCAGAACACTGAAGCTTTCTTT	CASSRTQNTEAFF
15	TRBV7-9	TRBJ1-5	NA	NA	TGTGCCAGCAGCTTTGGCACAGACAGCAATCAGCCCCAGCATTTT	CASSFGTDSNQPQHF
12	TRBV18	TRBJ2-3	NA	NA	TGTGCCAGCTCACCCTACACAGATACGCAGTATTTT	CASSPYTDTQYF
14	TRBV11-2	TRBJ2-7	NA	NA	TGTGCCAGCAGCTTAGCGGGAGCCGCCTACGAGCAGTACTTC	CASSLAGAAYEQYF